This passage covers 9 T cell receptor beta chains from one sample sequenced in a study of beta chain features in type 1 diabetes. Expressed TCRB transcripts were sequenced, since all the RNA that had been isolated was reverse transcribed. Libraries were prepared by immunoSEQ multiplex PCR; TCRdb keeps only in-frame clonotypes and omits some of them. The data hold about 900,000 clones, with under 20% observed a single time. The specimen sequenced was naive CD4+ T cells from blood. The source of these receptors is a young woman in good health.

The gene calls are TRBV13 and TRBJ1-5; a weak D match, TRBD1 (5 bases). From germline, CDR1 is PRHDT and CDR2 FYEKMQ (reference sequence). The CDR3 consists of 13 residues. V lost 1 base, J lost 11 bases, and 12 bases lay in between. CDR3 amino acids: CASSLDKRGAQHF. CDR3 coding DNA: TGTGCCAGCAGCTTAGACAAGAGAGGGGCCCAGCATTTT.

V gene TRBV4-3 combines with J gene TRBJ2-3; a possible D gene is TRBD2 (5 bases). Germline loops: CDR1 LGHNA, CDR2 YSLEER. With 10 bases removed from V and 4 bases from J, the gap between germline ends came to 21 bases. The CDR3 sequence is 15 residues long. The CDR3 coding sequence is TGCGCCACCGCGGTAGAGGGTACGAGTTCAGATACGCAGTATTTT. It encodes CATAVEGTSSDTQYF.

The sample holds a few counts of this clone. This chain uses TRBV18 with TRBJ2-4; 7 nucleotides align to TRBD1. CDR3 length equals 14 residues. Germline V CDR1 and CDR2: KGHSH, LQKENI. Trimming at V came to 6 bases and at J to 5 bases, leaving 7 bases not matched to a gene. This CDR3 is CASSSGQIENIQYF. The CDR3 region has the DNA TGTGCCAGCTCCTCGGGACAGATTGAAAACATTCAGTACTTC.

This CDR3 is CASSQSIPYTGELFF. The CDR3 nucleotides read TGTGCCAGCAGCCAAAGCATACCATACACCGGGGAGCTGTTTTTT. The chain has TRBV14 and TRBJ2-2; D is unresolved. V was shortened by 2 bases and J by 3 bases, with 10 bases between the two germline ends. CDR3 length: 15 amino acids. Germline CDR1 is SGHDN and CDR2 is FVKESK. Complete variable domain (other parts from reference TRBV14 and TRBJ2-2): EAGVTQFPSHSVIEKGQTVTLRCDPISGHDNLYWYRRVMGKEIKFLLHFVKESKQDESGMPNNRFLAERTGGTYSTLKVQPAELEDSGVYFCASSQSIPYTGELFFGEGSRLTVL.

This clone came up once. The V and J genes are TRBV6-6 and TRBJ1-1; D call uncertain. This CDR3 contains 12 residues. The V and J ends lost 2 bases and 6 bases respectively, with 7 bases between them. The germline CDR1 and CDR2 sequences are MNHNY and SVGAGI (reference sequence). The CDR3, as DNA: TGTGCCAGCAGTTACCCCAACGCTGAAGCTTTCTTT. The encoded protein is CASSYPNAEAFF.

DNA for the CDR3: TGTGCCAGCAGTTTGGTCAACCAAGAGACCCAGTACTTC. As protein: CASSLVNQETQYF. The gene calls are TRBV28 and TRBJ2-5; D remains unclear. The germline gives CDR1 MDHEN, CDR2 SYDVKM. V gave up 3 bases and J gave up 0 bases, with 5 bases separating them. The CDR3 spans 13 residues.

The chain carries TRBV7-2 and TRBJ2-6; no clear D gene. CDR3 size: 16 residues. Germline loops: CDR1 SGHTA, CDR2 FQGNSA. Trimming removed 5 bases at V and 1 base at J, with 12 bases between. CDR3 loop: CASSLLRASGANVLTF. CDR3 sequence (DNA): TGTGCCAGCAGCCTACTAAGGGCTTCTGGGGCCAACGTCCTGACTTTC.

The rearrangement links TRBV19 to TRBJ2-7; possible D gene TRBD1, 6 bases. The CDR3 sequence is 15 residues long. V lost 3 bases to trimming and J lost 0 bases, with 12 bases between them. The V gene's germline CDR1 is LNHDA and CDR2 SQIVND (reference sequence). In nucleotides, the CDR3 is TGTGCCAGTAGTATTTGGGCAGGGGACTCCTACGAGCAGTACTTC. Residues: CASSIWAGDSYEQYF.

The rearrangement joins TRBV10-3 to TRBJ2-7; 11 nucleotides agree with TRBD1. Germline loops: CDR1 ENHRY, CDR2 SYGVKD. CDR3 size: 16 residues. The trim removed 3 bases at V and 5 bases at J, leaving 9 bases unmatched. The CDR3 region is CAISDPGQGAHHEQYF. CDR3 nucleotides: TGTGCCATCAGTGATCCTGGACAGGGGGCGCATCACGAGCAGTACTTC.